These 17 T cell receptor beta chains were sequenced from one sample in a study of identical twins. TCRdb re-called the 5' RACE reads with MiXCR, one entry per CDR3 protein. Among about 240,000 distinct CDR3 sequences, 7% to 8.5% were seen once, and the ten largest hold under 6%. This sample also appeared in a second study, on yellow fever vaccine responses in identical twins.

The sample consisted of CD8+ T cells sorted from blood. These receptors were obtained from a woman aged 18-35 years in good health.

A few counts support this clonotype. This chain links TRBV12-3 or TRBV12-4 with TRBJ2-5, with TRBD1 as a possible D gene (6 bases). With 3 bases removed from V and 2 bases from J, the gap between germline ends came to 19 bases. The CDR3 length is 17 residues. The CDR3 loop is CASSFNPRRQEQETQYF. CDR3 DNA sequence: TGTGCCAGCAGTTTTAACCCCCGTCGACAGGAGCAAGAGACCCAGTACTTC.

At least ten counts were recorded for this clonotype. J is TRBJ2-7 and V is TRBV12-3 or TRBV12-4, with 7 bases identical to TRBD2. V was pared by 7 bases and J by 7 bases, with 7 bases of the junction left unmatched. This CDR3 has 12 residues. CDR3 in amino acids: CASTAGALEQYF. In DNA, the CDR3 is TGTGCCAGCACGGCGGGAGCTCTTGAGCAGTACTTC.

The chain uses TRBV6-1 and TRBJ2-7; D gene unclear. CDR1 and CDR2 (germline): MNHNS, SASEGT. V was clipped by 1 base and J by 1 base, with 11 bases between them. This CDR3 has 15 amino acids. CDR3 nucleotides: TGTGCCAGCAGTGAAGGGTTGGCGGAATCCTACGAGCAGTACGTC. Translation gives CASSEGLAESYEQYV.

This rearrangement joins TRBV7-6 to TRBJ2-2; 11 bases line up with TRBD1. The length of the CDR3 is 16 residues. V was pared by 3 bases and J by 5 bases, with 5 bases of the junction left unmatched. Per germline, CDR1 SGHVS and CDR2 FNYEAQ. CDR3 sequence: CASSFPGTGGTGELFF. The CDR3 coding sequence is TGTGCCAGCAGCTTCCCCGGGACAGGGGGTACCGGGGAGCTGTTTTTT.

This clonotype was picked up a small number of times. V is TRBV2 and J is TRBJ2-7; 11 nucleotides agree with TRBD1. Looked up from germline, CDR1 is SNHLY and CDR2 is FYNNEI. CDR3 length equals 14 residues. Trimming cost V 2 bases and J 5 bases; bases outside gene matches: 2. CDR3 loop: CASSELGQGDEQYV. The CDR3 nucleotides read TGTGCCAGCAGTGAATTGGGACAGGGGGACGAGCAGTACGTC.

This clonotype was detected only a few times. CDR3: CASSLGSGQNYEQYF. In DNA form, the CDR3 reads TGTGCCAGCAGTTTAGGTAGCGGGCAGAACTACGAGCAGTACTTC. V gene TRBV12-3 or TRBV12-4 combines with J gene TRBJ2-7, with 7 bases that match TRBD2. The CDR3 sequence is 15 residues long. J gave up 3 bases and V 1 base, and 6 bases lay outside the gene matches.

In its sample, this clonotype was seen many times. This chain uses TRBV10-3 with TRBJ2-1; D remains ambiguous. V was clipped by 4 bases and J by 8 bases, with 12 bases between them. CDR1 and CDR2 from the germline V gene are ENHRY and SYGVKD. The CDR3 is 13 residues long. The CDR3 spells CAISGRMGDEQFF. In nucleotides, the CDR3 is TGTGCCATCAGTGGCCGAATGGGCGATGAGCAGTTCTTC.

This rearrangement joins TRBV25-1 to TRBJ1-5; D unresolved. Germline CDR1 and CDR2: MGHDK and SYGVNS. The CDR3 has 15 amino acids. V lost 0 bases to trimming and J lost 4 bases, with 10 bases between them. This chain's CDR3 is CASSEYAGENQPQHF. For the CDR3, the DNA is TGTGCCAGCAGTGAATATGCTGGCGAGAATCAGCCCCAGCATTTT.

The sample holds a few counts of this clonotype. The V gene is TRBV4-1, the J gene TRBJ1-2; weak D call: TRBD1 (5 bases). The CDR3 is made up of 17 amino acids. The V gene's germline CDR1 is MGHRA and CDR2 YSYEKL. Trimming removed 2 bases at V and 5 bases at J, with 21 bases between. CDR3 amino acids: CASSQQLRELFTYGYTF. CDR3 DNA sequence: TGCGCCAGCAGCCAACAGCTCAGGGAGCTGTTTACTTATGGCTACACCTTC.

In its sample, this clonotype was seen many times. Here the CDR3 DNA reads TGCAGCGTTGAAGGGCCGGGACCCAGAAACTATGGCTACACCTTC. This codes for CSVEGPGPRNYGYTF. This rearrangement joins TRBV29-1 to TRBJ1-2; tentative D call: TRBD1 (5 bases). This CDR3 is built from 15 residues. Germline lookup yields CDR1 SQVTM and CDR2 ANQGSEA. The V gene lost 1 base and the J gene lost 2 bases, with 14 bases spanning the gap. Based on the CDR3 plus reference TRBV29-1 and TRBJ1-2, the full variable domain is SAVISQKPSRDICQRGTSLTIQCQVDSQVTMMFWYRQQPGQSLTLIATANQGSEATYESGFVIDKFPISRPNLTFSTLTVSNMSPEDSSIYLCSVEGPGPRNYGYTFGSGTRLTVV.

This clonotype was observed many times. The V gene is TRBV11-2, the J gene TRBJ2-1, with D possibly matching TRBD2 (5 bases). Germline values: CDR1 SGHAT, CDR2 FQNNGV. V shed 0 bases and J shed 3 bases, with 9 bases lying between them. The CDR3 length is 15 residues. The CDR3 is CASSLEHTSYNEQFF. CDR3 sequence (DNA): TGTGCCAGCAGCTTAGAGCATACTAGCTACAATGAGCAGTTCTTC.

This clonotype was found a few times. The chain couples TRBV6-6 to TRBJ2-7; 13 positions match TRBD2. The J segment lost 7 bases and the V segment lost 6 bases, leaving 3 bases of the junction unmatched. The germline V gene encodes CDR1 MNHNY and CDR2 SVGAGI (reference sequence). The length of the CDR3 is 13 residues. This chain's CDR3 is CASRRLAGGEQYF. For the CDR3, the DNA is TGTGCCAGCAGGCGACTAGCGGGAGGAGAGCAGTACTTC.

The CDR3 sequence is CSARGVGFTEAFF. CDR3 DNA: TGCAGTGCTAGAGGCGTGGGGTTCACTGAAGCTTTCTTT. The chain combines TRBV20-1 with TRBJ1-1; D gene unclear. The germline CDR1 and CDR2 sequences are DFQATT and SNEGSKA (reference sequence). The CDR3 sequence is 13 residues long. V lost 1 base and J lost 4, with 10 bases in between.

This rearrangement joins TRBV5-1 to TRBJ2-7; no definite D call. The V gene lost 4 bases and the J gene lost 3 bases, with 14 bases spanning the gap. This CDR3 is 14 amino acids long. Germline CDR1 is SGHRS and CDR2 is YFSETQ. This CDR3 is CASSPLTGVYEQYF. CDR3 bases: TGCGCCAGCAGCCCCCTAACCGGAGTCTACGAGCAGTACTTC.

There are many counts of this clonotype. This rearrangement joins TRBV24-1 to TRBJ2-2; 8 bases fit TRBD1. CDR1 and CDR2 from the germline V gene are KGHDR and SFDVKD. This CDR3 is 12 amino acids long. The V segment lost 9 bases and the J segment 6 bases; nucleotides outside the gene matches: 2. CDR3 in DNA: TGTGCCACCGGGACAGGCCCCGGGGAGCTGTTTTTT. Encoded protein: CATGTGPGELFF.

The chain carries TRBV28 and TRBJ2-4; 9 bases line up with TRBD1. The J segment lost 8 bases and the V segment lost 2 bases, leaving 4 bases of the junction unmatched. The V gene's germline CDR1 is MDHEN and CDR2 SYDVKM. The CDR3 sequence is 14 residues long. In nucleotides, the CDR3 is TGTGCCAGCAGTTTAACAGGGGGCCGGGACATTCAGTACTTC. Its translation: CASSLTGGRDIQYF. Full variable domain (missing parts from reference TRBV28 and TRBJ2-4): DVKVTQSSRYLVKRTGEKVFLECVQDMDHENMFWYRQDPGLGLRLIYFSYDVKMKEKGDIPEGYSVSREKKERFSLILESASTNQTSMYLCASSLTGGRDIQYFGAGTRLSVL.

This clonotype has ten or more counts. V and J are TRBV11-1 and TRBJ1-5, with a weak D call TRBD1 (6 bases). The CDR3 is 18 amino acids. CDR1 is SGHAT, CDR2 FQDESV, per germline (reference sequence). Trimming pared 5 bases from V and 3 bases from J, leaving 23 bases between. CDR3 coding DNA: TGTGCCAGCAGCAGCGACCCACAGGGAATTGAGGACAATCAGCCCCAGCATTTT. It yields the protein CASSSDPQGIEDNQPQHF. Drawing the rest from reference TRBV11-1 and TRBJ1-5, the complete variable domain is EAEVAQSPRYKITEKSQAVAFWCDPISGHATLYWYRQILGQGPELLVQFQDESVVDDSQLPKDRFSAERLKGVDSTLKIQPAELGDSAMYLCASSSDPQGIEDNQPQHFGDGTRLSIL.